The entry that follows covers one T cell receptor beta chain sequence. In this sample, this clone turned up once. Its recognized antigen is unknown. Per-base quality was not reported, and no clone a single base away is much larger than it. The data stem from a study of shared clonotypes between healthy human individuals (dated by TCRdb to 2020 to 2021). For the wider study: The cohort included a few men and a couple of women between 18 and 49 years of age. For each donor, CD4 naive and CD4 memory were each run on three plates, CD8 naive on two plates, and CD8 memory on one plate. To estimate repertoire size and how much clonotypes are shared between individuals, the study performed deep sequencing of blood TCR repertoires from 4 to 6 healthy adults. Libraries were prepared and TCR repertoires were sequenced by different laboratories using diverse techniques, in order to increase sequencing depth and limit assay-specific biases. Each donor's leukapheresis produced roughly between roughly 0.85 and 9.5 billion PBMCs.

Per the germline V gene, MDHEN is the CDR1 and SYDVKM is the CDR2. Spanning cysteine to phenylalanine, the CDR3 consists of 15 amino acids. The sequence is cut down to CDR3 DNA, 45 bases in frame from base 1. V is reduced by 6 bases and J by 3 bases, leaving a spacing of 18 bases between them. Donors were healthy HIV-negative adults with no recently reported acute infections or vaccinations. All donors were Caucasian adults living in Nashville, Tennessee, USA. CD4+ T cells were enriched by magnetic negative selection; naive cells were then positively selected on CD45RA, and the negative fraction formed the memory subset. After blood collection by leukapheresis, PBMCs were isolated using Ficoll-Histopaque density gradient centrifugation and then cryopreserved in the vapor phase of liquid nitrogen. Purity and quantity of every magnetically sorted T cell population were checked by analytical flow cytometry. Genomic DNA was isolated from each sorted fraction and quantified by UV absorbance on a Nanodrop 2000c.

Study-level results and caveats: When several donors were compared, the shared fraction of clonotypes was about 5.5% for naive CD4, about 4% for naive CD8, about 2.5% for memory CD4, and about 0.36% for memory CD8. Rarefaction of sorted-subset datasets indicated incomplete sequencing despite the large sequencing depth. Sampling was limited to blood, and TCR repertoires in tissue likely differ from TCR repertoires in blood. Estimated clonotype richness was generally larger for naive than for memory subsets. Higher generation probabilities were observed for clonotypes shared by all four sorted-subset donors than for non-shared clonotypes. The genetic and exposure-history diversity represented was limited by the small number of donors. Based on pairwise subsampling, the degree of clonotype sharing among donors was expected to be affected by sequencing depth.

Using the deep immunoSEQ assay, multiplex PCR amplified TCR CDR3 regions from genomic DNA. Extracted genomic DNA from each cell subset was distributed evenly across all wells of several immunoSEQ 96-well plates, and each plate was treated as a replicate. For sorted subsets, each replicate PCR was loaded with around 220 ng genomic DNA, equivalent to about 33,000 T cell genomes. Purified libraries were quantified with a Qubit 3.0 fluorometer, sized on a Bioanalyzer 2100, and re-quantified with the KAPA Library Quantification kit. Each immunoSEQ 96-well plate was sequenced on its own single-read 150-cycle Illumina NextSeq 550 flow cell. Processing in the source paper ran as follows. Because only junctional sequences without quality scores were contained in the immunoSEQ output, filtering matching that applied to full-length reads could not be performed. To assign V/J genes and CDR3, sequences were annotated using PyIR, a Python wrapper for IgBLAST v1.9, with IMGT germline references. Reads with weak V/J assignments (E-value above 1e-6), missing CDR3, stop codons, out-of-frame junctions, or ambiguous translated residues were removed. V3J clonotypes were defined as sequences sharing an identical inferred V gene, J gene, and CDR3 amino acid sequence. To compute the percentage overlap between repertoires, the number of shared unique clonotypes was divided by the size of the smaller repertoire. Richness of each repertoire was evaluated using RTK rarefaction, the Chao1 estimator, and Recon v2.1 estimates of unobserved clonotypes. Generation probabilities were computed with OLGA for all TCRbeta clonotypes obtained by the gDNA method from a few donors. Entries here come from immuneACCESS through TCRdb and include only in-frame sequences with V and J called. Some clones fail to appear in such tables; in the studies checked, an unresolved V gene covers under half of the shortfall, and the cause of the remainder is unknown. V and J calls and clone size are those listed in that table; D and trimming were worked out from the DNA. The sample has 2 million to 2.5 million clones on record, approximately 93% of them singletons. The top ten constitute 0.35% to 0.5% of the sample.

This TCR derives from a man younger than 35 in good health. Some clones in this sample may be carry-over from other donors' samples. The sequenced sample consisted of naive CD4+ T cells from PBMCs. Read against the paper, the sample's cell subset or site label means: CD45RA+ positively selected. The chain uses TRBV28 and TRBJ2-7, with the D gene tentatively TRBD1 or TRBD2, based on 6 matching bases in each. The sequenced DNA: TGTGCCAGCAGCCCTGGGGGGCCCACCTACTACGAGCAGTACTTC. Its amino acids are CASSPGGPTYYEQYF.